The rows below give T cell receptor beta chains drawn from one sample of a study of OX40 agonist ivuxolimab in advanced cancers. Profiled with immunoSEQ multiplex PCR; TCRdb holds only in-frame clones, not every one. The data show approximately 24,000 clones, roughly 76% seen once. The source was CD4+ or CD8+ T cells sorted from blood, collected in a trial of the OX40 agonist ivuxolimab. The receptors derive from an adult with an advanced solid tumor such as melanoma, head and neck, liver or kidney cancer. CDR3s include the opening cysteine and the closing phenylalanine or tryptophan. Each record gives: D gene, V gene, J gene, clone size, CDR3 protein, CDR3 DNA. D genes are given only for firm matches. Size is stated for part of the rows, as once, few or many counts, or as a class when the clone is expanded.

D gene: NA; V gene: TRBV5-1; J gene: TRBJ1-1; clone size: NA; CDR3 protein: CASSLVARAKNTEAFF; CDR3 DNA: TGCGCCAGCAGCCTGGTGGCCAGGGCTAAGAACACTGAAGCTTTCTTT
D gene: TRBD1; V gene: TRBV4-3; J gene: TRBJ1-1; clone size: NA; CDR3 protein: CASSQHADRDDMNTEAFF; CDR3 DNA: TGCGCCAGCAGCCAACACGCCGACAGGGACGACATGAACACTGAAGCTTTCTTT
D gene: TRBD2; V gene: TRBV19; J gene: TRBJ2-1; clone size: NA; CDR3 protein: CASSSSGGHYNEQFF; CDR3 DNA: TGTGCCAGTAGTTCTAGCGGGGGCCATTACAATGAGCAGTTCTTC
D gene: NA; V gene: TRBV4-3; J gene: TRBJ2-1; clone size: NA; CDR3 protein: CASSQTLLADYYNEQFF; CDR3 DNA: TGCGCCAGCAGCCAAACCCTTTTGGCCGATTACTACAATGAGCAGTTCTTC
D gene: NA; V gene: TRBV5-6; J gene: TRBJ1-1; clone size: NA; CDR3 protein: CASSLFTGWTEAFF; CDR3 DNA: TGTGCCAGCAGCTTGTTTACAGGTTGGACTGAAGCTTTCTTT
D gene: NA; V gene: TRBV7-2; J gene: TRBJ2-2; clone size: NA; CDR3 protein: CASNRRATSNTGELFF; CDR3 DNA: TGTGCCAGCAACCGACGGGCCACTTCGAACACCGGGGAGCTGTTTTTT
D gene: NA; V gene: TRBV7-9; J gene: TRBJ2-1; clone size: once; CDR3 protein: CASSLTKQGRGNNEQFF; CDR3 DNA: TGTGCCAGCAGCTTGACCAAACAGGGGAGGGGAAACAATGAGCAGTTCTTC
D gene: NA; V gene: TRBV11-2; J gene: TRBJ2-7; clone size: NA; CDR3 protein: CASSFSWGKAYEQYF; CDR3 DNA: TGTGCCAGCAGCTTTTCCTGGGGGAAGGCCTACGAGCAGTACTTC
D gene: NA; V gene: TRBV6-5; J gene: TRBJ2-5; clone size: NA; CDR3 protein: CASSYGLDRTQYF; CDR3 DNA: TGTGCCAGCAGTTACGGGTTGGACCGGACCCAGTACTTC
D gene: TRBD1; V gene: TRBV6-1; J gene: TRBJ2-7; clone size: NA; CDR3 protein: CASSDAGQVYEQYF; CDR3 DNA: TGTGCCAGCAGTGACGCGGGACAGGTTTACGAGCAGTACTTC
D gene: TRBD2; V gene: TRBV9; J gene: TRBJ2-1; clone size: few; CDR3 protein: CASSPQTSGSYNEQFF; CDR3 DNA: TGTGCCAGCAGCCCCCAGACTAGCGGGTCCTACAATGAGCAGTTCTTC
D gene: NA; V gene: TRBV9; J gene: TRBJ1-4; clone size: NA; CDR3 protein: CASSGVNNEKLFF; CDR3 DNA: TGTGCCAGCAGCGGGGTAAATAATGAAAAACTGTTTTTT
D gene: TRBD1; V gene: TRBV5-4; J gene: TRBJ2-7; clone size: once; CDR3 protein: CASSAGTGSYEQYF; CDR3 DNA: TGTGCCAGCAGCGCTGGGACAGGGAGCTACGAGCAGTACTTC
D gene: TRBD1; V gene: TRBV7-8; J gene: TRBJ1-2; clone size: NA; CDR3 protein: CASRPGDRAHGYTF; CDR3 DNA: TGTGCCAGCAGGCCGGGAGACAGGGCACATGGCTACACCTTC
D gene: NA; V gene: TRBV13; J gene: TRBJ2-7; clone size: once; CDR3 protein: CASSFRGLPEQYF; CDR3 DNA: TGTGCCAGCAGCTTTCGGGGGCTTCCCGAGCAGTACTTC
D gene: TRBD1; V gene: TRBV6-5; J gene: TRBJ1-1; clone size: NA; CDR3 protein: CASSYRTGLAEAFF; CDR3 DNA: TGTGCCAGCAGTTACAGGACAGGATTGGCTGAAGCTTTCTTT
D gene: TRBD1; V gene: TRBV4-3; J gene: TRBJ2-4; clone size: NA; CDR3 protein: CASSQDRWGQGNIQYF; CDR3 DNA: TGCGCCAGCAGCCAAGATAGGTGGGGACAGGGGAACATTCAGTACTTC
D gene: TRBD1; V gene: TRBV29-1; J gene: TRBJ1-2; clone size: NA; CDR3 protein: CSVEPRGLNYGYTF; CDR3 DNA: TGCAGCGTTGAACCCAGGGGGCTGAACTATGGCTACACCTTC
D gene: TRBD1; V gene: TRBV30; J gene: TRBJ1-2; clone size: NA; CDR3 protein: CAWKKTGELRHGYTF; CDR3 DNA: TGTGCCTGGAAAAAGACAGGGGAATTGAGGCATGGCTACACCTTC
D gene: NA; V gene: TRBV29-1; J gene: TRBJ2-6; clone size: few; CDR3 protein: CSVEAGSSGANVLTF; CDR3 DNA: TGCAGCGTTGAAGCCGGGTCCTCTGGGGCCAACGTCCTGACTTTC
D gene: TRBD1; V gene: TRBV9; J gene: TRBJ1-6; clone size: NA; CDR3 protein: CASSVGGTGYSPLHF; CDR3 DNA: TGTGCCAGCAGCGTAGGTGGGACAGGGTATTCACCCCTCCACTTT
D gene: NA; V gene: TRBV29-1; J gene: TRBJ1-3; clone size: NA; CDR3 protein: CSVRYFSGNTIYF; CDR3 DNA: TGCAGCGTTCGGTACTTCTCTGGAAACACCATATATTTT
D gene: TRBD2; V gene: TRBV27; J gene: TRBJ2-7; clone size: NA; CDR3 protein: CASSPVGLAGAYEQYF; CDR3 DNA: TGTGCCAGCAGTCCGGTCGGACTAGCGGGCGCCTACGAGCAGTACTTC
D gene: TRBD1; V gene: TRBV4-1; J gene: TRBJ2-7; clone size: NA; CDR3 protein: CASSHPGQGYEQYF; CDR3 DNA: TGCGCCAGCAGCCACCCAGGACAGGGGTACGAGCAGTACTTC
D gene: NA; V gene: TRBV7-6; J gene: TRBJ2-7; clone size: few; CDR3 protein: CASSAQSDEQYF; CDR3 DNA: TGTGCCAGCAGCGCTCAGTCCGACGAGCAGTACTTC
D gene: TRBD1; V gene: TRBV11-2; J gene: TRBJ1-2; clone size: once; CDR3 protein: CASSTAGGLNYGYTF; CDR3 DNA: TGTGCCAGCAGCACCGCAGGGGGTCTGAACTATGGCTACACCTTC
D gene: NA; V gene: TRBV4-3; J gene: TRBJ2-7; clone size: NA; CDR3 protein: CASSQSLPTYEQYF; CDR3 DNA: TGCGCCAGCAGCCAGTCCCTCCCCACCTACGAGCAGTACTTC
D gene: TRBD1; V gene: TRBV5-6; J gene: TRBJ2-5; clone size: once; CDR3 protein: CASSPFRGQQETQYF; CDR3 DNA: TGTGCCAGCAGCCCATTTAGGGGACAGCAAGAGACCCAGTACTTC
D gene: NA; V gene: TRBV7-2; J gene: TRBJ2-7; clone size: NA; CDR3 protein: CASSLGGSEQYF; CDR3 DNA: TGTGCCAGCAGCTTAGGAGGGAGCGAGCAGTACTTC
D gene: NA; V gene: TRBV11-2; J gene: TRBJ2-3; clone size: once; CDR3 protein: CASSLVFQPDSDTQYF; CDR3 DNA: TGTGCCAGCAGCTTAGTATTCCAGCCAGACTCGGATACGCAGTATTTT
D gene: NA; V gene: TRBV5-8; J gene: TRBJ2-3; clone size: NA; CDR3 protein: CASSFGTPDTQYF; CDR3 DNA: TGTGCCAGCAGCTTCGGGACTCCAGATACGCAGTATTTT
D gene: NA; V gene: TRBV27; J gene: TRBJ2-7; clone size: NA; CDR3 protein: CASSLKGTTYEQYF; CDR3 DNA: TGTGCCAGCAGTTTAAAAGGCACAACCTACGAGCAGTACTTC
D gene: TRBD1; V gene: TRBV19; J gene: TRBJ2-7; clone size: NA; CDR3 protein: CATGQGAYEQYF; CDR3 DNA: TGTGCCACTGGACAGGGGGCCTACGAGCAGTACTTC
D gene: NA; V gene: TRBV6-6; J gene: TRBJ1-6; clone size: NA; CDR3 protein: CASRSTGTEASPLHF; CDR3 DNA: TGTGCCAGCAGATCGACCGGGACGGAGGCATCACCCCTCCACTTT
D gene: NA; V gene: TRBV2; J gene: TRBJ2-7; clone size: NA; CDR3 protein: CASSAGQLGGEQYF; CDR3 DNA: TGTGCCAGCAGTGCGGGACAGCTAGGGGGGGAGCAGTACTTC
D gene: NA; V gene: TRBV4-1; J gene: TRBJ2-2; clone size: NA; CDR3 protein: CASSQVGATGELFF; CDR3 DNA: TGCGCCAGCAGCCAAGTGGGTGCCACCGGGGAGCTGTTTTTT
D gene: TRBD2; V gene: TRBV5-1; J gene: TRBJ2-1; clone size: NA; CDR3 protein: CASSPRLAVYNEQFF; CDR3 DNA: TGCGCCAGCAGCCCTAGACTAGCGGTCTACAATGAGCAGTTCTTC
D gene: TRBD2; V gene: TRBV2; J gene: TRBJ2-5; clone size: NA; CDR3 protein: CASSDLAGGQETQYF; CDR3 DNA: TGTGCCAGCAGTGATCTAGCGGGGGGCCAAGAGACCCAGTACTTC
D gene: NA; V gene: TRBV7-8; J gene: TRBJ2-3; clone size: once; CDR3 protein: CASSPGWGVGDTQYF; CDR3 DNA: TGTGCCAGCAGCCCGGGGTGGGGGGTCGGAGATACGCAGTATTTT
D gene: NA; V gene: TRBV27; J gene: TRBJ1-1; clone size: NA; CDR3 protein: CASSPRAGRGNTEAFF; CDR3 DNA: TGTGCCAGCAGTCCCCGGGCAGGGCGCGGGAACACTGAAGCTTTCTTT
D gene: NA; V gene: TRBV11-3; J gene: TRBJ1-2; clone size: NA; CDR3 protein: CASSLRGGYGYTF; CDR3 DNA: TGTGCCAGCAGCTTAAGGGGAGGCTATGGCTACACCTTC